This TCR beta chain originates from a study of vaccination and CD4 T cells after COVID-19. Study-wide background: As their vaccination, participants received two doses of either BNT162b2 or mRNA-1273 vaccine.

V lost 5 bases, J lost 5 bases, and 10 bases stayed unmatched. The CDR3 is 15 amino acids. Oncomine TCR Beta short-read sequencing was applied to DNA from cultured CD4+ T cells. TCRdb itself ran the PCR reads through MiXCR, one entry per CDR3 protein. The sample shows about 15,000 distinct CDR3 sequences, approximately 51% of them seen only once. Treatment noted: roughly nine-day PBMC culture with coronavirus spike peptide pools or control peptides (ViraFEST assay). Of note for this clonotype: Its antigen is currently unknown.

The input for sequencing was cultured CD4+ T cells from blood, taken after SARS-CoV-2 vaccination. The TCR was taken from a human donor with COVID-19. The rearrangement links TRBV12-3 or TRBV12-4 to TRBJ2-5, with TRBD2 identical over 8 bases. For the CDR3, the DNA is TGTGCCAGCAGTCCCCACGGGGGGGGATACGAGACCCAGTACTTC. Protein: CASSPHGGGYETQYF.